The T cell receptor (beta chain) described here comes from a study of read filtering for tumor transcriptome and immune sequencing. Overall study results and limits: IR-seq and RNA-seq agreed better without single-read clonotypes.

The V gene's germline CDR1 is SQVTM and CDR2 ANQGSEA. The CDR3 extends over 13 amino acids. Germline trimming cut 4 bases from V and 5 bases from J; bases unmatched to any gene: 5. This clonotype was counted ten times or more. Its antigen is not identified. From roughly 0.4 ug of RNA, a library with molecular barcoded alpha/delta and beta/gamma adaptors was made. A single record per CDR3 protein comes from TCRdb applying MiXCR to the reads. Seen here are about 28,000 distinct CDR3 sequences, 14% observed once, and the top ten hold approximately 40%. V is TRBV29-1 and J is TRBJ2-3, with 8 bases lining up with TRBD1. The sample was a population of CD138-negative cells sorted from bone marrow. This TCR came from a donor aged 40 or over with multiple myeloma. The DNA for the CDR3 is TGCAGCGTTGGTGCAGGGGGCCAAGATACGCAGTATTTT. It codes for CSVGAGGQDTQYF.